A selection of T cell receptor beta chains follows, all from one sample in a study of blood T cell repertoires in COVID-19. TCRdb's copy holds only in-frame clones and misses some; the assay was immunoSEQ multiplex PCR. This sample has about 300,000 clones, with around 85% found just once. The sample consisted of PBMCs or T cells enriched from blood (not recorded which). Receptor source: a woman aged 25 to 45 who had been exposed to COVID-19. CDR3s leave out the opening cysteine and the closing phenylalanine or tryptophan.

v_call,cdr3_aa
TRBV25-1,ASSDATGVIYEQY
TRBV5-1,ASSPEGRADYGYT
TRBV12-1,ASSLPTGGSNQPQH
TRBV4-3,ASSQSGINEKLF
TRBV5-6,ASSSSGGALHEQF
TRBV5-4,ASSYLDRQGGRQPQH
TRBV6-5,ASSPRSYNSPLH
TRBV18,ASSPVGGDTQY
TRBV19,ASSIQGGQPQH
TRBV5-1,ASSLSRGGYEQY
TRBV30,AWELAGFADTQY
TRBV30,AWSVGGISYEQY
TRBV27,ASSFSPGANVLT
TRBV28,ASSTQGNTEAF
TRBV12-3/TRBV12-4,ASKEKGTSGYT
TRBV19,ASSIQGGDQPQH
TRBV5-4,ASSKTGEGSNQPQH
TRBV27,ASSLLRGGSNTEAF
TRBV6-2/TRBV6-3,ASSYPPRGEQY
TRBV6-1,ASSEFGGLGLGELF
TRBV7-9,ASSLESRSLH
TRBV10-3,AISEHNGRGSPLH
TRBV6-5,ASSSGGDNQPQH
TRBV30,AWNRGNQPQH
TRBV6-6,ASSPGDRGLRIAPLH
TRBV14,ASSLTRVRYTIY
TRBV7-2,ASSLVPGLPHEQF
TRBV18,ASSPRGQSLFGYT
TRBV6-5,ASSPHTGGYGYT
TRBV14,ASSRGQYNSPLH
TRBV5-1,ASSLFGFPNTGELF
TRBV30,AWSPIRGRVTAF
TRBV4-3,ASSQGRGPLDNEQF
TRBV7-6,ASSLAGGASEQF
TRBV6-2/TRBV6-3,ASSYSISPGGTEAF
TRBV30,AWTGSISGNTIY
TRBV2,ASRRQQGEETQY